These 26 T cell receptor beta chains came from one sample sequenced in a study of T cell responses to AZD1222 COVID-19 vaccine. TCRdb's copy holds only in-frame clones and misses some; the assay was immunoSEQ multiplex PCR. The data hold some 180,000 clones, with roughly 90% observed a single time. The material was peripheral blood, obtained 28 days after the second AZD1222 dose. The receptor set was obtained from an adult who received the AZD1222 COVID-19 vaccine.

V gene TRBV10-3 combines with J gene TRBJ2-5; 7 bases are shared with TRBD1. V was pared by 2 bases and J by 5 bases, with 5 bases of the junction left unmatched. Germline V gene sequence: CDR1 ENHRY, CDR2 SYGVKD. The CDR3 spans 14 residues. The DNA of the CDR3 is TGTGCCATCAGTGAGCTAGGGGGCGGTGAGACCCAGTACTTC. It translates to CAISELGGGETQYF.

The genes are TRBV6-2 or TRBV6-3 and TRBJ2-7; TRBD2 aligns across 8 bases. Per the germline V gene, CDR1 is MNHEY and CDR2 is SVGEGT. Germline trimming cut 0 bases from V and 5 bases from J; bases unmatched to any gene: 15. CDR3 length equals 18 residues. CDR3 region: CASSYSSRTSLAGDEQYF. In nucleotides, the CDR3 is TGTGCCAGCAGTTACTCGAGTCGGACTAGCCTCGCTGGGGACGAGCAGTACTTC.

The V gene is TRBV13, the J gene TRBJ2-1; 8 bases map to TRBD2. Trimming took 4 bases from V and 5 from J; bases not matched to a gene: 10. This CDR3 has 16 residues. Germline V gene data show CDR1 as PRHDT and CDR2 as FYEKMQ (reference sequence). CDR3 coding DNA: TGTGCCAGCAGCTCCCTCGCGGGAGGTCCCCACAATGAGCAGTTCTTC. Protein: CASSSLAGGPHNEQFF.

The rearrangement joins TRBV11-2 to TRBJ2-1; 7 bases align to TRBD2. The germline V gene encodes CDR1 SGHAT and CDR2 FQNNGV. V was clipped by 4 bases and J by 6 bases; unmatched bases: 18. CDR3 length: 18 residues. The CDR3 nucleotides read TGTGCCAGCAGCTCCTCCTCCATGGTCGGCGGGGAGGGCAATGAGCAGTTCTTC. It codes for CASSSSSMVGGEGNEQFF.

The V gene is TRBV6-5, the J gene TRBJ1-2; D not resolved. Trimming took 0 bases from V and 0 from J, leaving 8 bases between them. The germline CDR1 and CDR2 sequences are MNHEY and SVGAGI. This CDR3 has 15 amino acids. Here the CDR3 DNA reads TGTGCCAGCAGTTACTCGGCAGCTTCTAACTATGGCTACACCTTC. Protein product: CASSYSAASNYGYTF.

The genes are TRBV5-1 and TRBJ1-4; D is undetermined. Trimming cost V 0 bases and J 0 bases, with 3 bases left between them. Germline CDR1 SGHRS, CDR2 YFSETQ. The CDR3 loop spans 14 amino acids. The CDR3 sequence: CASSLETTNEKLFF. For the CDR3, the DNA is TGCGCCAGCAGCTTGGAAACAACTAATGAAAAACTGTTTTTT.

The chain joins TRBV19 to TRBJ1-4; unclear D gene. The ends were cut back, 5 bases at V and 4 bases at J, with 2 bases in the middle. The CDR3 is 11 residues long. In germline, CDR1 is LNHDA, CDR2 SQIVND (reference sequence). The CDR3 is CASSVNEKLFF. For the CDR3, the DNA is TGTGCCAGTAGTGTTAATGAAAAACTGTTTTTT.

V gene TRBV18 combines with J gene TRBJ2-1, with 9 bases identical to TRBD1. The trim removed 6 bases at V and 3 bases at J, leaving 15 bases unmatched. The CDR3 consists of 18 residues. CDR1 is KGHSH, CDR2 LQKENI, per germline. In DNA form, the CDR3 reads TGTGCCAGCTCGCCCGGGACAGGGACTACCGAGATCTACAATGAGCAGTTCTTC. Its translation: CASSPGTGTTEIYNEQFF.

This chain connects TRBV6-2 or TRBV6-3 to TRBJ2-7, with a tentative D call TRBD1 (6 bases). The germline V and J ends were trimmed by 0 bases and 3 bases, with 12 bases remaining between them. The CDR3 runs 15 residues. CDR1 MNHEY and CDR2 SVGEGT come from the germline V gene. In nucleotides, the CDR3 is TGTGCCAGCAGTTACTCGGACAGAAAGGTCTACGAGCAGTACTTC. This encodes CASSYSDRKVYEQYF.

V is TRBV4-3 and J is TRBJ2-3; 10 bases fit TRBD2. After removal of 0 bases from V and 3 bases from J, the junction contained 12 bases not matched to a gene. Germline V gene lookup returns CDR1 LGHNA and CDR2 YSLEER. The CDR3 is made up of 19 amino acids. CDR3 bases: TGCGCCAGCAGCCAAGATGGTACTGAGCGGGGGGGCTTAACAGATACGCAGTATTTT. Its translation: CASSQDGTERGGLTDTQYF.

The J gene is TRBJ1-2, the V gene TRBV14, with 9 bases identical to TRBD1. CDR3 length equals 17 residues. After removal of 4 bases from V and 4 bases from J, the junction contained 13 bases not matched to a gene. The germline CDR1 and CDR2 sequences are SGHDN and FVKESK. CDR3 protein: CASSRILGQGSSYGYTF. In DNA form, the CDR3 reads TGTGCCAGCAGCCGGATTCTCGGACAGGGGAGTTCCTATGGCTACACCTTC.

CDR3 sequence (DNA): TGTGCCAGCAGTTGGGTGCCAGGGAACCATGGCTACACCTTC. It codes for CASSWVPGNHGYTF. The chain employs TRBV6-6 and TRBJ1-2, with D perhaps TRBD1 (5 bases). Per the germline V gene, CDR1 is MNHNY and CDR2 is SVGAGI (reference sequence). The CDR3 sequence is 14 residues long. The V and J ends lost 4 bases and 6 bases respectively, with 15 bases between them.

As concerns this clone: Sequence at one end of the junction differs from germline and may be a read error. This chain links TRBV7-7 with TRBJ2-5; 12 nucleotides match TRBD2. CDR1 is SSHAT, CDR2 FNYEAQ, per germline (reference sequence). The CDR3 runs to 16 residues. The DNA of the CDR3 is TGTGCTAGCAGCGCCGCCCTAGCGGGAGGGAGGGGGACCCAGTACTTC. It is translated as CASSAALAGGRGTQYF.

The chain uses TRBV11-3 and TRBJ2-1, with TRBD2 as a possible D gene (6 bases). The ends were cut back, 3 bases at V and 5 bases at J, with 11 bases in the middle. Germline V CDR1 and CDR2: SGHNT, YENEEA. There are 14 residues in the CDR3. The CDR3 nucleotides are TGTGCCAGCAGCTTGGGGGGACGGAACAATGAGCAGTTCTTC. Its translation is CASSLGGRNNEQFF.

The gene calls are TRBV4-3 and TRBJ1-6; no reliable D call. The CDR3 contains 15 residues. In germline, CDR1 is LGHNA, CDR2 YSLEER. V was shortened by 4 bases and J by 0 bases, with 7 bases between the two germline ends. CDR3 amino acids: CASSPGSSYNSPLHF. The CDR3 DNA sequence: TGCGCCAGCAGCCCGGGAAGCTCCTATAATTCACCCCTCCACTTT.

The chain carries TRBV4-1 and TRBJ1-2; D is possibly TRBD1 (5 bases). Trimming removed 1 base from V and 6 bases from J, with 18 bases in between. The CDR3 totals 16 residues. Germline V gene data show CDR1 as MGHRA and CDR2 as YSYEKL. CDR3 bases: TGCGCCAGCAGCCAAGGGCAGGGAACAGCGACGGATGGCTACACCTTC. Its protein product is CASSQGQGTATDGYTF.

The CDR3 nucleotides are TGTGCCAGCAGCCAAGACAGGACAGGGAATTCACCCCTCCACTTT. This codes for CASSQDRTGNSPLHF. This chain joins TRBV3-1 (or the pseudogene TRBV3-2) and TRBJ1-6; 8 bases match TRBD1. With 0 bases clipped from V and 7 bases from J, the junction kept 2 bases outside the gene matches. CDR1 is LGHDT, CDR2 YNNKEL, per germline (reference sequence). The CDR3 runs to 15 residues.

This sequence joins TRBV6-5 and TRBJ1-5, with D possibly TRBD1 on 5 matching bases. The ends were cut back, 5 bases at V and 6 bases at J, with 14 bases in the middle. This CDR3 region has 14 residues. Germline V gene sequence: CDR1 MNHEY, CDR2 SVGAGI. The CDR3 region is CASSLGRESQPQHF. The CDR3 coding sequence is TGTGCCAGCAGTCTCGGCAGGGAATCTCAGCCCCAGCATTTT.

This chain connects TRBV5-1 to TRBJ1-2; D gene unclear. Germline V CDR1 and CDR2: SGHRS, YFSETQ. Trimming left V 0 bases short and J 2 bases short, with 11 bases between. The CDR3 totals 15 residues. The CDR3 region has the DNA TGCGCCAGCAGCTTGGAGCCCCAGCTAAACTATGGCTACACCTTC. It yields the protein CASSLEPQLNYGYTF.

Written as DNA, the CDR3 is TGTGCCAGCAGCTTGGAAGGGGGGTTTTATAATTCACCCCTCCACTTT. It translates to CASSLEGGFYNSPLHF. The chain uses TRBV5-8 and TRBJ1-6; D is possibly TRBD1 (6 bases). Trimming shortened V by 0 bases and J by 4 bases, and 11 bases separated the two germline ends. This CDR3 spans 16 amino acids. CDR1 is SGHTS and CDR2 is YDEGEE in the germline V gene.

This chain connects TRBV5-4 to TRBJ1-4; D is possibly TRBD1 (5 bases). The germline CDR1 and CDR2 sequences are SGHNT and YYREEE (reference sequence). V was cut by 4 bases and J by 0 bases, with 13 bases left in between. The CDR3 is 16 residues long. The DNA for the CDR3 is TGTGCCAGCAGCCCTTATTCGGGGGCAACTAATGAAAAACTGTTTTTT. Translation gives CASSPYSGATNEKLFF. Looking up the rest from reference TRBV5-4 and TRBJ1-4 gives the full variable domain: ETGVTQSPTHLIKTRGQQVTLRCSSQSGHNTVSWYQQALGQGPQFIFQYYREEENGRGNFPPRFSGLQFPNYSSELNVNALELDDSALYLCASSPYSGATNEKLFFGSGTQLSVL.

This chain links TRBV7-6 with TRBJ2-2; no clear D. V was trimmed by 4 bases and J by 0 bases, leaving 9 bases between them. The CDR3 sequence is 15 residues long. Per germline, CDR1 SGHVS and CDR2 FNYEAQ. The CDR3 DNA is TGTGCCAGCAGCTCTACAGACCCGAACACCGGGGAGCTGTTTTTT. Its protein product is CASSSTDPNTGELFF.

The genes are TRBV9 and TRBJ2-2; D unresolved. The CDR3 has 16 residues. V was cut by 0 bases and J by 6 bases, with 15 bases left in between. Germline V gives CDR1 SGDLS, CDR2 YYNGEE. This CDR3 reads CASSVGSQGFSGELFF. The CDR3 region has the DNA TGTGCCAGCAGCGTAGGAAGCCAAGGTTTCTCCGGGGAGCTGTTTTTT.

Written as DNA, the CDR3 is TGTGCCAGCTCACCCGGACAGAGTGAAAAACTGTTTTTT. This translates into CASSPGQSEKLFF. The chain carries TRBV18 and TRBJ1-4, with D perhaps matching TRBD1 (6 bases). The CDR3 runs to 13 residues. Per the germline V gene, CDR1 is KGHSH and CDR2 is LQKENI. V was pared by 3 bases and J by 7 bases, with 9 bases between.

The chain is built from TRBV12-3 or TRBV12-4 and TRBJ1-2; D remains ambiguous. The CDR3 length is 13 residues. V lost 3 bases to trimming and J lost 5 bases, with 10 bases between them. The CDR3 is CASSFGNTYGYTF. CDR3 coding DNA: TGTGCCAGCAGTTTCGGGAACACATATGGCTACACCTTC.

J is TRBJ1-4 and V is TRBV2, with TRBD1 identical over 8 bases. Losses at the gene ends were 11 bases for V and 4 bases for J; bases not matched to a gene: 9. Germline loops: CDR1 SNHLY, CDR2 FYNNEI. This CDR3 is built from 14 residues. The CDR3 here is CAGRTGTINEKLFF. CDR3 DNA sequence: TGTGCCGGAAGGACAGGGACAATTAATGAAAAACTGTTTTTT. Variable domain in full (rest from reference TRBV2 and TRBJ1-4): EPEVTQTPSHQVTQMGQEVILRCVPISNHLYFYWYRQILGQKVEFLVSFYNNEISEKSEIFDDQFSVERPDGSNFTLKIRSTKLEDSAMYFCAGRTGTINEKLFFGSGTQLSVL.